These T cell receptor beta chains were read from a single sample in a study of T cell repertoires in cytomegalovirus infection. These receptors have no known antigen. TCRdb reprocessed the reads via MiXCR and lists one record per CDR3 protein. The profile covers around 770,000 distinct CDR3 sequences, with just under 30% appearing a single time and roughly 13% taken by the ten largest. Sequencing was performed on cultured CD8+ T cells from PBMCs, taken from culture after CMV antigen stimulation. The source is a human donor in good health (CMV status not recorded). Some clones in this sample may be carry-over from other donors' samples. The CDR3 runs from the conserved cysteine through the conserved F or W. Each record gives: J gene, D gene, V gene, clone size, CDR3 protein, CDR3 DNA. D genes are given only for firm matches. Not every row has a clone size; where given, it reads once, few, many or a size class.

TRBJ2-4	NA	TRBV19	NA	CASSISRIPKNIQYF	TGTGCCAGTAGTATCAGCCGGATACCAAAAAACATTCAGTACTTC
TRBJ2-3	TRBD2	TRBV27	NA	CASSLISSGGPGDTQYF	TGTGCCAGCAGTTTAATCTCTAGCGGGGGGCCGGGGGATACGCAGTATTTT
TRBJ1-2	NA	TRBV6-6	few	CASSSSGGDYGYTF	TGTGCCAGCAGTTCATCGGGGGGGGACTATGGCTACACCTTC
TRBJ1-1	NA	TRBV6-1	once	CASSELPGTEAFF	TGTGCCAGCAGTGAACTCCCGGGGACTGAAGCTTTCTTT
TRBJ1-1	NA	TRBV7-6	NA	CASSFPTEVGPFF	TGTGCCAGCAGCTTCCCGACGGAAGTAGGGCCTTTCTTT
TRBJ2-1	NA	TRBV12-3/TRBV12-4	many	CASSFKGFNEQFF	TGTGCCAGCAGTTTTAAGGGATTCAATGAGCAGTTCTTC
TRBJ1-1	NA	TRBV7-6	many	CASSLQAPTEAFF	TGTGCCAGCAGCTTACAGGCCCCGACTGAAGCTTTCTTT
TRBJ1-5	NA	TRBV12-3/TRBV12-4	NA	CASSLRGFSSNQPQHF	TGTGCCAGCAGTTTACGAGGGTTTTCTAGCAATCAGCCCCAGCATTTT
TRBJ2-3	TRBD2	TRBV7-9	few	CASSFLAGGSLTPDTQYF	TGTGCCAGCAGCTTCCTAGCGGGGGGGAGTCTCACGCCAGATACGCAGTATTTT
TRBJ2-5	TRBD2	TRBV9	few	CASSVPGLAGESYQETQYF	TGTGCCAGCAGCGTACCGGGGCTAGCGGGGGAGTCGTACCAAGAGACCCAGTACTTC
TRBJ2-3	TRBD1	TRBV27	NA	CASSRPGQVADTQYF	TGTGCCAGCAGTAGGCCGGGACAGGTTGCAGATACGCAGTATTTT